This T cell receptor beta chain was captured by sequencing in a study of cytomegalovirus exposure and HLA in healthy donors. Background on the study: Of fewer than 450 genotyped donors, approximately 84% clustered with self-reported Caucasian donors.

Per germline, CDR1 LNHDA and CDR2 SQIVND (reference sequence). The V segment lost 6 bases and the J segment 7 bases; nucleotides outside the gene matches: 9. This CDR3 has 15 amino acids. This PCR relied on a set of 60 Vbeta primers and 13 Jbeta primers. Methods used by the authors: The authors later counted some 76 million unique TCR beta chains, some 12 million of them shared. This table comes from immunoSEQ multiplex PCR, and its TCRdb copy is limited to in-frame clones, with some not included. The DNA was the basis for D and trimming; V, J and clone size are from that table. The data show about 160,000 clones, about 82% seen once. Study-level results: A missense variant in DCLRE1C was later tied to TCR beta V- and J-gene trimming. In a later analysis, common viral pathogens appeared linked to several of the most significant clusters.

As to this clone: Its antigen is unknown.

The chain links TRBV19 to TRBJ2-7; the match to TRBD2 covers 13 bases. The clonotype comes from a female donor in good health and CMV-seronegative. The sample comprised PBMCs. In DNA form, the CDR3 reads TGTGCCAGTAGCCCGATGACTAGCGGGGGGTGGGAGCAGTACTTC. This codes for CASSPMTSGGWEQYF.